One and the same sample provided the 17 T cell receptor beta chains below, sequenced in a study of T cell changes during pregnancy in multiple sclerosis. Sequencing was performed with immunoSEQ multiplex PCR; in TCRdb, only in-frame clones are kept and a portion is missing. The sample yields tens of thousands of clones, 75% to 95% seen once. The material was peripheral blood, obtained in the first trimester of pregnancy. The receptors stem from a female donor in good health, enrolled as a control in a pregnancy study.

This clone occurred once. The chain employs TRBV19 and TRBJ2-7, with a possible D match to TRBD2 (7 bases). Germline CDR1 and CDR2: LNHDA and SQIVND (reference sequence). Trimming took 10 bases from V and 4 from J, leaving 17 bases between them. The CDR3 extends over 13 amino acids. For the CDR3, the DNA is TGTGCCACCCGAGAGGGGGGGAAGTACGAGCAGTACTTC. Its translation is CATREGGKYEQYF.

The CDR3 DNA follows: TGTGCCAGCAGTCAGAGCGGGGCAGGGGATACGCAGTATTTT. Its translation is CASSQSGAGDTQYF. The chain couples TRBV2 to TRBJ2-3; 7 positions agree with TRBD2. This CDR3 has 14 residues. J was trimmed by 6 bases and V by 5 bases; bases with no gene match: 8. Germline V lookup: CDR1 SNHLY, CDR2 FYNNEI.

The V and J genes are TRBV29-1 and TRBJ2-3, with D possibly being TRBD2 (7 bases). V was clipped by 4 bases and J by 1 base, with 12 bases between them. This CDR3 contains 14 residues. CDR1 is SQVTM and CDR2 is ANQGSEA in the germline V gene. The CDR3: CSVGGGRGTDTQYF. CDR3 sequence (DNA): TGCAGCGTTGGGGGGGGCCGCGGCACAGATACGCAGTATTTT.

The J gene is TRBJ2-7, the V gene TRBV5-1; 7 bases align to TRBD2. After removal of 4 bases from V and 5 bases from J, the junction contained 12 bases not matched to a gene. CDR3 length equals 15 residues. Germline CDR1 SGHRS, CDR2 YFSETQ. The CDR3 protein is CASSTVSGTTDEQYF. In DNA form, the CDR3 reads TGCGCCAGCAGCACGGTGAGCGGGACTACTGACGAGCAGTACTTC.

The chain links TRBV14 to TRBJ2-5; unclear D gene. Trimming stripped 1 base from V and 5 bases from J, with 11 bases between. The CDR3 sequence is 14 residues long. From germline, CDR1 is SGHDN and CDR2 FVKESK. CDR3 bases: TGTGCCAGCAGCCAAGTGACCCTTAGCGAGACCCAGTACTTC. Translated: CASSQVTLSETQYF.

The chain carries TRBV2 and TRBJ1-5, with TRBD1 identical over 7 bases. Trimming at V came to 3 bases and at J to 6 bases, leaving 8 bases not matched to a gene. The germline gives CDR1 SNHLY, CDR2 FYNNEI. The CDR3 is made up of 15 amino acids. The CDR3 DNA follows: TGTGCCAGCAGTGAGGAGGGGACAGATGGTCAGCCCCAGCATTTT. Amino acid sequence: CASSEEGTDGQPQHF.

The table lists this clone with a count of one. The genes are TRBV28 and TRBJ2-7, with D perhaps matching TRBD2 (5 bases). V shed 5 bases and J shed 2 bases, with 16 bases lying between them. CDR3 size: 15 residues. The V gene's germline CDR1 is MDHEN and CDR2 SYDVKM. CDR3 region: CASSPTSGWAYEQYF. CDR3 coding DNA: TGTGCCAGCAGTCCGACGTCGGGGTGGGCCTACGAGCAGTACTTC.

The chain joins TRBV15 to TRBJ1-4; 9 bases match TRBD1. Looked up from germline, CDR1 is LNHNV and CDR2 is YYDKDF (reference sequence). The CDR3 extends over 14 amino acids. V shed 5 bases, J shed 13 bases, and the junction held 11 bases outside the gene matches. CDR3 region: CATSVSSETGGLFF. The DNA for the CDR3 is TGTGCCACCAGCGTATCCTCCGAGACAGGGGGACTGTTTTTT.

The V and J genes are TRBV28 and TRBJ1-4; possible D gene TRBD1, 5 bases. With 8 bases removed from V and 0 bases from J, the gap between germline ends came to 7 bases. Per germline, CDR1 MDHEN and CDR2 SYDVKM. CDR3 length: 13 residues. The CDR3 bases are TGTGCCAGCCTGACAGCAACTAATGAAAAACTGTTTTTT. This translates into CASLTATNEKLFF.

The V and J genes are TRBV10-3 and TRBJ2-4, with 10 bases identical to TRBD1. CDR1 is ENHRY, CDR2 SYGVKD, per germline. The CDR3 spans 15 residues. V was clipped by 0 bases and J by 7 bases; unmatched bases: 3. CDR3 coding DNA: TGTGCCATCAGTGAGTCGACGGGACAGGGGAACATTCAGTACTTC. This sequence encodes CAISESTGQGNIQYF.

This clone was recorded only once. The chain carries TRBV6-4 and TRBJ1-1; TRBD1 matches 8 bases. The CDR3 spans 19 residues. Germline CDR1 and CDR2: MRHNA and SNTAGT. V was clipped by 11 bases and J by 10 bases; unmatched bases: 33. The CDR3 loop reads CAPMEDRVRLASCGPAAFF. The CDR3 DNA is TGTGCCCCCATGGAGGACAGGGTGAGATTGGCTTCTTGCGGCCCTGCAGCTTTCTTT.

The CDR3 coding sequence is TGTGCCAGCAGTTCAGGACGGGGTCAGCCCCAGCATTTT. The encoded protein is CASSSGRGQPQHF. The rearrangement uses TRBV27 and TRBJ1-5; D is unclear. The CDR3 is 13 amino acids. The germline V gene encodes CDR1 MNHEY and CDR2 SMNVEV (reference sequence). With 4 bases removed from V and 6 bases from J, the gap between germline ends came to 10 bases.

The rearrangement uses TRBV5-1 and TRBJ1-4; TRBD1 aligns across 7 bases. Germline V gene lookup returns CDR1 SGHRS and CDR2 YFSETQ. This CDR3 region has 15 residues. With 5 bases clipped from V and 8 bases from J, the junction kept 12 bases outside the gene matches. In DNA, the CDR3 is TGCGCCAGCAGTTGGGGAGACAGGGCTGGGGAAAAACTGTTTTTT. Amino acids: CASSWGDRAGEKLFF. Based on the CDR3 plus reference TRBV5-1 and TRBJ1-4, the full variable domain is KAGVTQTPRYLIKTRGQQVTLSCSPISGHRSVSWYQQTPGQGLQFLFEYFSETQRNKGNFPGRFSGRQFSNSRSEMNVSTLELGDSALYLCASSWGDRAGEKLFFGSGTQLSVL.

The genes are TRBV2 and TRBJ2-2, with TRBD2 matching over 8 bases. Germline trimming cut 7 bases from V and 6 bases from J; bases unmatched to any gene: 10. This CDR3 spans 15 amino acids. CDR1 and CDR2 from the germline V gene are SNHLY and FYNNEI. CDR3 sequence reads: CASMGLTGGPGELFF. Here the CDR3 DNA reads TGTGCCAGCATGGGCTTGACGGGGGGGCCCGGGGAGCTGTTTTTT.

The rearrangement uses TRBV28 and TRBJ2-7; TRBD1 aligns across 7 bases. V lost 7 bases to trimming and J lost 0 bases; unmatched junction nucleotides: 12. The CDR3 is made up of 16 amino acids. CDR1 and CDR2 from the germline V gene are MDHEN and SYDVKM. The CDR3, as DNA: TGTGCCAGCAACCCGACAGGGAACCTTCGCTCCTACGAGCAGTACTTC. Protein sequence: CASNPTGNLRSYEQYF.

The chain links TRBV29-1 to TRBJ1-3; D is possibly TRBD1 (5 bases). Germline V gives CDR1 SQVTM, CDR2 ANQGSEA. CDR3 length equals 17 residues. V shed 6 bases and J shed 4 bases, with 25 bases lying between them. CDR3 DNA sequence: TGCAGCGTCATGTCGGGTACGCTCTCTTCAGGGGGAAACACCATATATTTT. It encodes CSVMSGTLSSGGNTIYF.

CDR3 in amino acids: CASSRQGLASPLHF. The DNA for the CDR3 is TGCGCCAGCAGTCGACAGGGCTTGGCTTCACCCCTCCACTTT. The chain is built from TRBV4-1 and TRBJ1-6, with TRBD1 identical over 7 bases. The V segment lost 6 bases and the J segment 9 bases; nucleotides outside the gene matches: 8. Germline assignment: CDR1 MGHRA and CDR2 YSYEKL. This CDR3 comprises 14 residues.